This passage covers 23 T cell receptor beta chains from one sample sequenced in a study of molecular identifiers for immune sequencing clone quantification. One entry per CDR3 protein results from TCRdb running MiXCR on the PCR reads. Of more than 450,000 distinct CDR3 sequences listed, approximately 25% are singletons. Material for sequencing was naive CD8+ T cells from blood, with Jurkat cell RNA spiked in. The subset denotes: FACS-sorted CD8+CD4-CCR7+CD45RA+ naive T cells. The receptors shown here come from a human donor in good health. Some libraries in this study had Jurkat cell RNA spiked in.

This clonotype has a handful of counts. The rearrangement uses TRBV12-5 and TRBJ2-1; the D gene is possibly TRBD1 (6 bases). The CDR3 is 12 residues long. V lost 2 bases to trimming and J lost 10 bases, with 9 bases between them. Germline CDR1 and CDR2: LGHNT and FRNRAP. The CDR3 region has the DNA TGTGCTAGTGGTTTGCCAGGGGTGGAGCAGTTCTTC. Translation gives CASGLPGVEQFF.

This clonotype was seen only a few times. The chain employs TRBV4-1 and TRBJ1-5; weak D call: TRBD1 (5 bases). The CDR3 length is 16 residues. The V end lost 4 bases, the J end lost 5 bases, and 18 bases lay between the germline ends. CDR1 MGHRA and CDR2 YSYEKL come from the germline V gene. This CDR3 reads CASSPPLGQGDQPQHF. The CDR3 bases are TGCGCCAGCAGCCCCCCCCTCGGGCAGGGAGATCAGCCCCAGCATTTT.

V and J are TRBV23-1 and TRBJ1-5, with 9 nucleotides matching TRBD1. Being an ORF, TRBV23-1 has a function that is uncertain. This CDR3 spans 16 amino acids. V lost 4 bases to trimming and J lost 7 bases; unmatched junction nucleotides: 11. CDR3: CASSRAGQGQHQPQHF. The CDR3 nucleotides are TGCGCCAGCAGTCGAGCGGGACAGGGACAACACCAGCCCCAGCATTTT.

Comments on this clonotype: A much larger clone sits a single nucleotide away, making a read error possible. The CDR3 spells CSVRGGYEQYF. For the CDR3, the DNA is TGCAGCGTCCGGGGGGGGTACGAGCAGTACTTC. The chain employs TRBV29-1 and TRBJ2-7; 8 bases are a match to TRBD2. Looked up from germline, CDR1 is SQVTM and CDR2 is ANQGSEA. The V and J ends lost 6 bases and 4 bases, in that order; junction bases with no gene match: 2. This CDR3 is built from 11 residues.

Notes on this clonotype: Without the conserved terminal phenylalanine or tryptophan, this CDR3 likely stems from a read error. This rearrangement joins TRBV7-6 to TRBJ2-1; TRBD2 might be the D (5 bases). In germline, CDR1 is SGHVS, CDR2 FNYEAQ. Between the trimmed V and J ends, which lost 4 bases and 10 bases, there was a span of 11 bases. The CDR3 has 12 residues. The CDR3 sequence is CASSSDSPEQFL. DNA of the CDR3: TGTGCCAGCAGCTCGGACTCCCCGGAGCAGTTCCTC.

Remarks on this clonotype: This may be a read error, as it is one base from a much larger clone. This chain uses TRBV30 with TRBJ2-3; D is unclear. CDR1 and CDR2 (germline): GTSNPN, SVGIG (reference sequence). The CDR3 runs 13 residues. The germline V and J ends were trimmed by 0 bases and 2 bases, with 6 bases remaining between them. This chain's CDR3 is CAWSVAHTDTQYF. Written as DNA, the CDR3 is TGTGCCTGGAGTGTTGCTCACACAGATACGCAGTATTTT. Looking up the rest from reference TRBV30 and TRBJ2-3 gives the full variable domain: SQTIHQWPATLVQPVGSPLSLECTVEGTSNPNLYWYRQAAGRGLQLLFYSVGIGQISSEVPQNLSASRPQDRQFILSSKKLLLSDSGFYLCAWSVAHTDTQYFGPGTRLTVL.

This clonotype has only a few counts. V usage is TRBV9 and J usage is TRBJ2-3; D may be TRBD2 (6 bases). CDR1 is SGDLS and CDR2 is YYNGEE in the germline V gene. The CDR3 has 15 amino acids. Trimming removed 0 bases at V and 1 base at J, with 9 bases between. The CDR3 spells CASSVESGGTDTQYF. The DNA of the CDR3 is TGTGCCAGCAGCGTAGAGTCGGGGGGCACAGATACGCAGTATTTT.

The chain is built from TRBV5-6 and TRBJ2-1; the D is unclear. CDR1 is SGHDT and CDR2 is YYEEEE in the germline V gene. The CDR3 has 12 residues. Trimming pared 3 bases from V and 5 bases from J, leaving 6 bases between. CDR3 bases: TGTGCCAGCAGCTCGTTTAACAATGAGCAGTTCTTC. This gives the protein CASSSFNNEQFF.

On this clonotype: A much larger clone lies a single base off, so this may be a read error. This chain joins TRBV6-5 and TRBJ2-7; maybe TRBD1 (6 bases). Trimming removed 6 bases at V and 5 bases at J, with 20 bases between. This CDR3 is built from 15 residues. CDR1 and CDR2 from the germline V gene are MNHEY and SVGAGI. DNA of the CDR3: TGTGCCAGCAGACCACCATGGGGGCCACGCCACGAGCAGTACTTC. Amino acid sequence: CASRPPWGPRHEQYF.

In its sample, this clonotype was seen many times. This chain links TRBV7-6 with TRBJ1-1; the D gene is possibly TRBD1 (5 bases). Germline lookup yields CDR1 SGHVS and CDR2 FNYEAQ. The CDR3 extends over 12 amino acids. V lost 4 bases, J lost 7 bases, and 10 bases lay in between. The CDR3 sequence: CASSSGRGEAFF. Here the CDR3 DNA reads TGTGCCAGCAGCTCAGGAAGGGGTGAAGCTTTCTTT. Variable domain in full (rest from reference TRBV7-6 and TRBJ1-1): GAGVSQSPRYKVTKRGQDVALRCDPISGHVSLYWYRQALGQGPEFLTYFNYEAQQDKSGLPNDRFSAERPEGSISTLTIQRTEQRDSAMYRCASSSGRGEAFFGQGTRLTVV.

This clonotype turned up a few times. The chain carries TRBV4-1 and TRBJ2-7; D ambiguous. Trimming removed 4 bases at V and 3 bases at J, with 13 bases between. The CDR3 is 14 amino acids. CDR1 MGHRA and CDR2 YSYEKL come from the germline V gene. In nucleotides, the CDR3 is TGCGCCAGCAGCCTCGGGCTTTGGGACTACGAGCAGTACTTC. Translated, it gives CASSLGLWDYEQYF.

This clonotype was observed at least ten times. The chain employs TRBV6-6 and TRBJ1-2, with 11 bases matching TRBD1. Looked up from germline, CDR1 is MNHNY and CDR2 is SVGAGI (reference sequence). The CDR3 extends over 15 amino acids. Trimming took 5 bases from V and 8 from J; bases not matched to a gene: 10. The CDR3 DNA reads as TGTGCCAGCAGTCCCCACCGGGACAGGGGGGACGGCTACACCTTC. It specifies CASSPHRDRGDGYTF.

This clonotype was observed at least ten times. The chain employs TRBV29-1 and TRBJ2-5; D gene unclear. Between the trimmed V and J ends, which lost 8 bases and 2 bases, there was a span of 15 bases. Germline assignment: CDR1 SQVTM and CDR2 ANQGSEA. This CDR3 contains 13 residues. The CDR3 nucleotides read TGCAGCCACGACAAAGAAAATCAAGAGACCCAGTACTTC. It translates to CSHDKENQETQYF.

A remark on this clonotype: Being one base from a much bigger clone, this may be a read error. The J gene is TRBJ1-1, the V gene TRBV4-3; D gene uncertain. Trimming removed 0 bases from V and 6 bases from J, with 14 bases in between. The germline V gene has CDR1 LGHNA and CDR2 YSLEER. The CDR3 covers 15 residues. CDR3 coding DNA: TGCGCCAGCAGCCAAGATCGATCTAGGTACGCTGAAGCTTTCTTT. It specifies CASSQDRSRYAEAFF.

Turning to this clonotype: The conserved closing phenylalanine or tryptophan is absent in this CDR3, likely reflecting a read error. J is TRBJ2-7 and V is TRBV7-9; 10 nucleotides line up with TRBD1. V lost 1 base and J lost 2; bases outside the gene matches: 5. In germline, CDR1 is SEHNR, CDR2 FQNEAQ (reference sequence). The CDR3 covers 16 residues. CDR3 protein: CASSLGYGQGAYEQYS. CDR3 DNA: TGTGCCAGCAGCTTAGGTTACGGACAGGGGGCCTACGAGCAGTACTCC.

This clonotype was seen many times. The V gene is TRBV6-2 or TRBV6-3, the J gene TRBJ1-5; D uncertain. Germline-derived CDR1 and CDR2 are MNHEY and SVGEGT. The V end lost 7 bases, the J end lost 6 bases, and 16 bases lay between the germline ends. The CDR3 consists of 14 residues. Written as DNA, the CDR3 is TGTGCCAGCATGGGAGAAAGTGGTATTCAGCCCCAGCATTTT. It is translated as CASMGESGIQPQHF.

The rearrangement uses TRBV6-5 and TRBJ2-3; 10 nucleotides line up with TRBD2. This CDR3 comprises 15 residues. V trimming: 2 bases; J trimming: 7 bases; junction bases outside the gene matches: 6. Germline V lookup: CDR1 MNHEY, CDR2 SVGAGI. In DNA, the CDR3 is TGTGCCAGCAGTTACGTCGCTAGCGGGAGAAATACGCAGTATTTT. Residues: CASSYVASGRNTQYF.

V gene TRBV4-1 combines with J gene TRBJ2-7; no clear D. Germline V gives CDR1 MGHRA, CDR2 YSYEKL. Trimming shortened V by 1 base and J by 0 bases, and 7 bases separated the two germline ends. The CDR3 totals 14 residues. The CDR3, as DNA: TGCGCCAGCAGCCAAGGTCTCACCTCCTACGAGCAGTACTTC. Encoded protein: CASSQGLTSYEQYF.

The chain recombines TRBV24-1 with TRBJ2-5; D possibly matches TRBD1 or TRBD2 (5 bases each). Trimming shortened V by 1 base and J by 4 bases, and 12 bases separated the two germline ends. CDR3 length: 15 amino acids. Germline CDR1 KGHDR, CDR2 SFDVKD. CDR3 DNA sequence: TGTGCCACCAGTGATTTCGTTGGGGACGTAGAGACCCAGTACTTC. Protein sequence: CATSDFVGDVETQYF.

The chain combines TRBV7-6 with TRBJ2-7, with a possible D match to TRBD2 (6 bases). CDR3 length: 16 residues. Trimming took 4 bases from V and 4 from J, leaving 20 bases between them. CDR1 and CDR2 (germline): SGHVS, FNYEAQ. CDR3 loop: CASSSTDREHPYEQYF. CDR3 sequence (DNA): TGTGCCAGCAGCTCGACAGACCGGGAGCACCCTTACGAGCAGTACTTC. Drawing the rest from reference TRBV7-6 and TRBJ2-7, the complete variable domain is GAGVSQSPRYKVTKRGQDVALRCDPISGHVSLYWYRQALGQGPEFLTYFNYEAQQDKSGLPNDRFSAERPEGSISTLTIQRTEQRDSAMYRCASSSTDREHPYEQYFGPGTRLTVT.

The gene calls are TRBV28 and TRBJ2-5, with D possibly matching TRBD1 (5 bases). V lost 6 bases and J lost 0, with 11 bases in between. Germline values: CDR1 MDHEN, CDR2 SYDVKM. This CDR3 has 14 amino acids. CDR3 protein: CASSYRQHQETQYF. The CDR3 DNA is TGTGCCAGCAGCTACAGACAGCACCAAGAGACCCAGTACTTC.

The CDR3: CSASITSQVGVYYEQYF. The CDR3 nucleotides read TGCAGTGCTAGCATTACCTCCCAGGTGGGGGTTTACTACGAGCAGTACTTC. J is TRBJ2-7 and V is TRBV20-1; TRBD1 or TRBD2 may be the D gene (5 bases each). Germline CDR1 DFQATT, CDR2 SNEGSKA (reference sequence). This CDR3 contains 17 residues. Trimming pared 3 bases from V and 3 bases from J, leaving 24 bases between.

This clonotype was found many times. The chain recombines TRBV30 with TRBJ1-4; a weak D match, TRBD1 (5 bases). Germline assignment: CDR1 GTSNPN and CDR2 SVGIG (reference sequence). V lost 0 bases and J lost 4, with 18 bases in between. The CDR3 sequence is 17 residues long. The CDR3 DNA follows: TGTGCCTGGAGTGTAGAGTCAGGGACTAATCATAATGAAAAACTGTTTTTT. It yields the protein CAWSVESGTNHNEKLFF.